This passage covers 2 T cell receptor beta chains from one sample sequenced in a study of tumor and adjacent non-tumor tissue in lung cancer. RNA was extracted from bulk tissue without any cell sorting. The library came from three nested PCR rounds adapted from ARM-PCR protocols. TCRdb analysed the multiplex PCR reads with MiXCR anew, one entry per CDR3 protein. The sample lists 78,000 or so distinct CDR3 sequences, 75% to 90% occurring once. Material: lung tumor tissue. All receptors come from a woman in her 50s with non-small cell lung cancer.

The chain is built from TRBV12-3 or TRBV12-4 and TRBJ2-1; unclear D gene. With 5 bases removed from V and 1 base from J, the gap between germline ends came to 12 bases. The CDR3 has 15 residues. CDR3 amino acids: CASSPNESSYNEQFF. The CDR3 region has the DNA TGTGCCAGCAGTCCTAACGAATCGTCCTACAATGAGCAGTTCTTC.

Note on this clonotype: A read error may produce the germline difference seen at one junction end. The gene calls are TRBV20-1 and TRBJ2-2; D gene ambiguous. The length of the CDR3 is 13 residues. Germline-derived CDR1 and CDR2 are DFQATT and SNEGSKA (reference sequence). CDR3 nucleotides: TGCAGTGTTAGAGATCTCCCGTACGGGGAGCTGTTTTTT. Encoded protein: CSVRDLPYGELFF.